This T cell receptor beta chain was retrieved from a study of shared clonotypes between healthy human individuals. Sequencing used immunoSEQ multiplex PCR; TCRdb keeps in-frame clones, though not all of them. The repertoire holds a few million clones, with just over 90% as singletons. In germline, CDR1 is SGHTA, CDR2 FQGTGA. The CDR3 runs to 15 residues. With V trimmed by 6 bases and J by 2 bases, 6 bases remained unmatched. The origin of this receptor is a man between 18 and 29 years old in good health. Some clones in this sample may be carry-over from other donors' samples. The specimen sequenced was naive CD4+ T cells from PBMCs. The subset here: CD45RA+ positively selected. The gene calls are TRBV7-3 and TRBJ2-1; 8 nucleotides line up with TRBD2. The CDR3 region has the DNA TGTGCCAGCAGTATGTGGACTAGCACCTACAATGAGCAGTTCTTC. This translates into CASSMWTSTYNEQFF.